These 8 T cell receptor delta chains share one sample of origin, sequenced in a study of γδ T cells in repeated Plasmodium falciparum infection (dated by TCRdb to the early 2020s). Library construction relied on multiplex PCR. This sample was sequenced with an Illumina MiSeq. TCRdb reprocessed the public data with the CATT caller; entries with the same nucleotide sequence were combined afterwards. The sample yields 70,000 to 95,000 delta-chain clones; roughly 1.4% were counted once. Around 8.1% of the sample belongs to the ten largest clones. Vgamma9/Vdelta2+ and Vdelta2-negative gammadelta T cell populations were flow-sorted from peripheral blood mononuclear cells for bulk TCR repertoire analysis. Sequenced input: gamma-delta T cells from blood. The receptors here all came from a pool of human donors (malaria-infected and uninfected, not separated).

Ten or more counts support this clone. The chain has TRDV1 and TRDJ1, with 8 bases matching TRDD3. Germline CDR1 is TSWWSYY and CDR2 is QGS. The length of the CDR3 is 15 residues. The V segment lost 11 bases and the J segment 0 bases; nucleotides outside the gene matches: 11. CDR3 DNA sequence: TGTGCTTACTCGCGGGGATACTTGTACACCGATAAACTCATCTTT. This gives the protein CAYSRGYLYTDKLIF.

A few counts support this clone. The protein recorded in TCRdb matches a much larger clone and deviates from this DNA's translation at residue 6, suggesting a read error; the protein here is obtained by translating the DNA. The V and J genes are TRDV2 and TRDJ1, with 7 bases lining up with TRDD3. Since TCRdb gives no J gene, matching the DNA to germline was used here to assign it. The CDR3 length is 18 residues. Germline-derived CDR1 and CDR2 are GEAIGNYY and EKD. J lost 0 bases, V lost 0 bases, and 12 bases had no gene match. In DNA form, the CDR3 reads TGTGCCTGTGACACCATTCCTCTTCGGATACGGGACACCGATAAACTCATCTTT. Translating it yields CACDTIPLRIRDTDKLIF.

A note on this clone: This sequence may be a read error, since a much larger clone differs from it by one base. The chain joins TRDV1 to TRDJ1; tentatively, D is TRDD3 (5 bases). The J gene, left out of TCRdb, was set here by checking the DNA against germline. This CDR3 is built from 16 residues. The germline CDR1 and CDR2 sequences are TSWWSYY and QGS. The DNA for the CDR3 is TGCGCTCTTGGGGAACCAATTACGGGGTACACCGATAAACTCATCTTT. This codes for CALGEPITGYTDKLIF.

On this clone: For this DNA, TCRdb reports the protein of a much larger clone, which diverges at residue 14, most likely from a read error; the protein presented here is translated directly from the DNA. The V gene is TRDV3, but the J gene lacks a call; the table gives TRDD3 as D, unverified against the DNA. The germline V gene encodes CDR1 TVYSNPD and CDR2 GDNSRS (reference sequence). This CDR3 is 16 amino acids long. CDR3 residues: CAVFGLRGDTLDKFIF. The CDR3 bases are TGTGCCGTTTTTGGACTTCGGGGGGATACCCTTGATAAATTCATCTTT.

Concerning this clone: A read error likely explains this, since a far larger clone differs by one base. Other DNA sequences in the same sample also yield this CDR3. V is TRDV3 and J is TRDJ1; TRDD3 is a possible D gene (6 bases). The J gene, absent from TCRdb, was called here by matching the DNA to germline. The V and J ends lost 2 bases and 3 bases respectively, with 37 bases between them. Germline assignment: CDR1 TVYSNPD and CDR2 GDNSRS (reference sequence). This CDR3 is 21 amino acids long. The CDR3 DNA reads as TGTGCCTTTGAGCCGACCTGGGGAATTAAGGCCACTTCGCGGGCTTCCGATAAACTCATCTTT. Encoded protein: CAFEPTWGIKATSRASDKLIF.

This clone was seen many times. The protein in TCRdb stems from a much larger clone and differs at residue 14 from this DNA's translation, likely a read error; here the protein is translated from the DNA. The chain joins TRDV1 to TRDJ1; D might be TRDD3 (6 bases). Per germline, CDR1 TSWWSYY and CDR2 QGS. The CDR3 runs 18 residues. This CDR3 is CALGDAPGGGQYTYKLIF. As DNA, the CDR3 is TGTGCTCTTGGGGACGCCCCCGGAGGGGGACAGTACACCTATAAACTCATCTTT.

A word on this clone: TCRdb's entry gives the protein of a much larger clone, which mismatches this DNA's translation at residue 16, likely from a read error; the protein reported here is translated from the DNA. In DNA form, the CDR3 reads TGTGCCTGTGACACTGCAGGTCAGAGCTCCTGGGACACCCGACAGACGTTTTTC. It translates to CACDTAGQSSWDTRQTFF. The V gene call is TRDV2, and the J gene call is absent; no check of the table's D call, TRDD3, against the DNA was made. Germline CDR1 reads GEAIGNYY; CDR2 reads EKD. The CDR3 is 18 amino acids.

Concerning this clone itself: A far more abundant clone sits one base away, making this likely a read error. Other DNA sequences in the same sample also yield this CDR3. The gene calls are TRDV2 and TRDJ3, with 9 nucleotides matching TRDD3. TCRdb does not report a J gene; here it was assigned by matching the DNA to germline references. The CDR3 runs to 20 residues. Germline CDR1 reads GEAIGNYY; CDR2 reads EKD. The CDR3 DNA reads TGCGCCTGTGACGCCTGGGGGATCCAGAGTCGCTCCTGGGACACCCGACAGATGTTTTTC. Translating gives CACDAWGIQSRSWDTRQMFF.